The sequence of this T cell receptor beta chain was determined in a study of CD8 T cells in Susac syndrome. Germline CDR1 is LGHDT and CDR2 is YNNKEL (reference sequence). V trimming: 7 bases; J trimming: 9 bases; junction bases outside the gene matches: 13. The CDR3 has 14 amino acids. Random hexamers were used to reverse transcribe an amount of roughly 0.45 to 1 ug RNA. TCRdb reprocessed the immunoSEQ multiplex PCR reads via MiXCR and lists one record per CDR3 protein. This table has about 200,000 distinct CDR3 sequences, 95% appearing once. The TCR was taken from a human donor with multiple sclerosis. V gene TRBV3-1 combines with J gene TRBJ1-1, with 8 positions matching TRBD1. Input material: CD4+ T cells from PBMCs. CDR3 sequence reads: CASTQGQAKFKAFF. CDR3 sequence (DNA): TGTGCCAGCACCCAGGGACAGGCTAAGTTTAAAGCTTTCTTT.